One sample yielded the 23 T cell receptor beta chains listed below, sequenced in a study of cytomegalovirus exposure and HLA in healthy donors. The PCR ran on 60 Vbeta and 13 Jbeta primers. TCRdb's copy holds only in-frame clones and misses some; the assay was immunoSEQ multiplex PCR. This sample yields under 200,000 clones, of which 80% to 90% are seen a single time; 6.5% to 7.5% belongs to the top ten. The sample taken for sequencing was PBMCs. These receptors originate from a woman aged 30 to 39 in good health and CMV-seropositive.

The chain joins TRBV7-2 to TRBJ2-2; 9 positions match TRBD1. CDR3 size: 17 residues. Trimming took 3 bases from V and 0 from J; bases not matched to a gene: 5. Looked up from germline, CDR1 is SGHTA and CDR2 is FQGNSA. The CDR3 coding sequence is TGTGCCAGCAGCTTCAGACAGGGGGAGTCGAACACCGGGGAGCTGTTTTTT. This encodes CASSFRQGESNTGELFF.

V usage is TRBV19 and J usage is TRBJ2-1, with 10 bases identical to TRBD1. Germline V gene lookup returns CDR1 LNHDA and CDR2 SQIVND (reference sequence). This CDR3 spans 15 amino acids. Unmatched junction bases numbered 6, after V lost 7 bases and J lost 3 bases. CDR3 DNA: TGTGCCAGTACCGCCGGGACAGGGGACTACAATGAGCAGTTCTTC. Protein product: CASTAGTGDYNEQFF.

This chain links TRBV5-1 with TRBJ1-4, with D tentatively TRBD1 (5 bases). V dropped 0 bases and J dropped 5 bases, with 11 bases sitting between them. Per germline, CDR1 SGHRS and CDR2 YFSETQ. The CDR3 is 15 residues long. The CDR3 DNA reads as TGCGCCAGCAGCTTGGAAGGGGTCGTCAATGAAAAACTGTTTTTT. Protein sequence: CASSLEGVVNEKLFF. Complete variable domain (other parts from reference TRBV5-1 and TRBJ1-4): KAGVTQTPRYLIKTRGQQVTLSCSPISGHRSVSWYQQTPGQGLQFLFEYFSETQRNKGNFPGRFSGRQFSNSRSEMNVSTLELGDSALYLCASSLEGVVNEKLFFGSGTQLSVL.

The rearrangement uses TRBV7-3 and TRBJ1-1, with 10 bases lining up with TRBD1. The length of the CDR3 is 15 residues. Germline assignment: CDR1 SGHTA and CDR2 FQGTGA. J was trimmed by 6 bases and V by 4 bases; bases with no gene match: 8. CDR3 sequence: CASSWTDRGVSEAFF. CDR3 in DNA: TGTGCCAGCAGCTGGACGGACAGGGGGGTGTCTGAAGCTTTCTTT. Using reference TRBV7-3 and TRBJ1-1 for the parts outside the CDR3, the full variable domain is GAGVSQTPSNKVTEKGKYVELRCDPISGHTALYWYRQSLGQGPEFLIYFQGTGAADDSGLPNDRFFAVRPEGSVSTLKIQRTERGDSAVYLCASSWTDRGVSEAFFGQGTRLTVV.

The CDR3 coding sequence is TGTGCCAGCAGCCATAGTTTCGAGGGGGCGCAAGGCACTGAAGCTTTCTTT. The encoded protein is CASSHSFEGAQGTEAFF. The V call is TRBV4-2, the J call TRBJ1-1, with TRBD1 matching 7 bases. The CDR3 loop spans 17 amino acids. The junction had 14 bases not matched to a gene; V was cut back by 3 bases and J by 4 bases. Germline-derived CDR1 and CDR2 are LGHNA and YNFKEQ.

The gene calls are TRBV7-9 and TRBJ1-2; the D gene is possibly TRBD1 (6 bases). This CDR3 comprises 14 residues. The V end lost 7 bases, the J end lost 8 bases, and 20 bases lay between the germline ends. In germline, CDR1 is SEHNR, CDR2 FQNEAQ (reference sequence). The CDR3 DNA is TGTGCCAGCACCCCGGGACAAATATTCCGGGGCTACACCTTC. Translating gives CASTPGQIFRGYTF. Full variable domain (remainder filled in from reference TRBV7-9 and TRBJ1-2): DTGVSQNPRHKITKRGQNVTFRCDPISEHNRLYWYRQTLGQGPEFLTYFQNEAQLEKSRLLSDRFSAERPKGSFSTLEIQRTEQGDSAMYLCASTPGQIFRGYTFGSGTRLTVV.

The chain combines TRBV29-1 with TRBJ1-2; D is unresolved. V was cut by 3 bases and J by 4 bases, with 12 bases left in between. The CDR3 covers 13 residues. Germline CDR1 is SQVTM and CDR2 is ANQGSEA. This CDR3 reads CSVDVRSSYGYTF. Here the CDR3 DNA reads TGCAGCGTTGATGTTCGTAGCAGCTATGGCTACACCTTC.

This chain joins TRBV6-6 and TRBJ2-7; maybe TRBD2 (5 bases). The CDR3 runs 15 residues. V was shortened by 4 bases and J by 2 bases, with 15 bases between the two germline ends. Germline V CDR1 and CDR2: MNHNY, SVGAGI (reference sequence). The CDR3 here is CASSSLPLRAYEQYF. DNA for the CDR3: TGTGCCAGCAGTTCTCTTCCTTTGAGGGCCTACGAGCAGTACTTC.

Written as DNA, the CDR3 is TGTGCCAGCAGCCCCGGACAGGTCAATCAGCCCCAGCATTTT. Amino acid sequence: CASSPGQVNQPQHF. The chain uses TRBV6-5 and TRBJ1-5; the match to TRBD1 covers 7 bases. CDR1 MNHEY and CDR2 SVGAGI come from the germline V gene. V gave up 6 bases and J gave up 3 bases; unmatched junction bases: 5. CDR3 length: 14 amino acids.

CDR3 sequence (DNA): TGTGCCAGCAGCTTAGGTTCAGGGCTCTCCTACAATGAGCAGTTCTTC. Encoded protein: CASSLGSGLSYNEQFF. The V call is TRBV7-6, the J call TRBJ2-1, with D possibly being TRBD1 (5 bases). V was shortened by 1 base and J by 0 bases, with 10 bases between the two germline ends. Germline values: CDR1 SGHVS, CDR2 FNYEAQ. The CDR3 totals 16 residues.

This chain uses TRBV29-1 with TRBJ1-2; D is possibly TRBD1 (5 bases). The CDR3 runs 14 residues. Germline V lookup: CDR1 SQVTM, CDR2 ANQGSEA. V lost 1 base and J 4 bases, leaving 13 bases between the germline ends. As DNA, the CDR3 is TGCAGCGTTGAAGGGTTCGACAGACCCTATGGCTACACCTTC. Its translation is CSVEGFDRPYGYTF.

This chain links TRBV4-1 with TRBJ1-2, with a weak D call TRBD1 (5 bases). Germline-derived CDR1 and CDR2 are MGHRA and YSYEKL. The CDR3 length is 18 residues. Trimming took off 2 bases at V and 1 base at J, with 20 bases between the two ends. The CDR3 DNA is TGCGCCAGCAGCCAAACCACCCCACGACAGTACATTAACTATGGCTACACCTTC. Amino acid sequence: CASSQTTPRQYINYGYTF.

Only a few counts were recorded for this clone. This sequence joins TRBV4-2 and TRBJ1-3, with TRBD1 as a possible D gene (6 bases). CDR3 size: 14 residues. V shed 5 bases and J shed 4 bases, with 12 bases lying between them. The germline V gene has CDR1 LGHNA and CDR2 YNFKEQ. The CDR3 sequence: CASSVAGQGNTIYF. The CDR3 region has the DNA TGTGCCAGCAGCGTAGCTGGACAGGGAAACACCATATATTTT.

The gene calls are TRBV7-9 and TRBJ1-3; D possibly corresponds to TRBD1 (6 bases). CDR1 and CDR2 from the germline V gene are SEHNR and FQNEAQ (reference sequence). Trimming removed 0 bases at V and 2 bases at J, with 11 bases between. The CDR3 runs to 16 residues. The CDR3 protein is CASSLARAGAGNTIYF. The CDR3, as DNA: TGTGCCAGCAGCTTAGCGAGGGCAGGGGCTGGAAACACCATATATTTT.

The chain has TRBV2 and TRBJ1-3; no definite D call. The CDR3 is 13 residues long. V lost 6 bases and J 0 bases, leaving 6 bases between the germline ends. Germline CDR1 reads SNHLY; CDR2 reads FYNNEI. The CDR3 protein is CASSMSSGNTIYF. The CDR3 DNA reads TGTGCCAGCAGCATGAGCTCTGGAAACACCATATATTTT. Combining the CDR3 with reference TRBV2 and TRBJ1-3 gives the whole variable domain EPEVTQTPSHQVTQMGQEVILRCVPISNHLYFYWYRQILGQKVEFLVSFYNNEISEKSEIFDDQFSVERPDGSNFTLKIRSTKLEDSAMYFCASSMSSGNTIYFGEGSWLTVV.

This chain joins TRBV5-1 and TRBJ1-6; no clear D. The CDR3 consists of 15 residues. V was pared by 4 bases and J by 8 bases, with 16 bases between. Germline lookup yields CDR1 SGHRS and CDR2 YFSETQ. Here the CDR3 DNA reads TGCGCCAGCAGCCCCTTGGCAGGATTAGATTCACCCCTCCACTTT. This gives the protein CASSPLAGLDSPLHF.

Comment on this clone: The junction differs from germline at one of its ends, possibly a read error. V usage is TRBV7-9 and J usage is TRBJ1-1; D perhaps matches TRBD1 (6 bases). The CDR3 totals 15 residues. Germline loops: CDR1 SEHNR, CDR2 FQNEAQ (reference sequence). CDR3: CSSRNPRGPDTEAFF. CDR3 in DNA: TGTTCCAGCAGAAATCCGCGGGGGCCGGACACTGAAGCTTTCTTT.

This chain joins TRBV30 and TRBJ2-3, with 7 bases that match TRBD2. Germline CDR1 is GTSNPN and CDR2 is SVGIG (reference sequence). This CDR3 is 18 amino acids long. With V trimmed by 0 bases and J by 2 bases, 14 bases remained unmatched. CDR3 residues: CAWSVRLSSGYPTDTQYF. In DNA, the CDR3 is TGTGCCTGGAGTGTAAGACTGAGTAGCGGGTACCCCACAGATACGCAGTATTTT. The complete variable domain, with remaining parts taken from reference TRBV30 and TRBJ2-3, reads SQTIHQWPATLVQPVGSPLSLECTVEGTSNPNLYWYRQAAGRGLQLLFYSVGIGQISSEVPQNLSASRPQDRQFILSSKKLLLSDSGFYLCAWSVRLSSGYPTDTQYFGPGTRLTVL.

The J gene is TRBJ2-7, the V gene TRBV10-2; 9 bases are a match to TRBD1. The CDR3 has 12 amino acids. Germline CDR1 is WSHSY and CDR2 is SAAADI. The CDR3 is CVTGTGTYEQYF. DNA for the CDR3: TGCGTCACCGGGACAGGGACCTACGAGCAGTACTTC.

In this sample, this clone turned up once. The chain is built from TRBV27 and TRBJ1-6; D gene unclear. Germline V gives CDR1 MNHEY, CDR2 SMNVEV (reference sequence). V was shortened by 7 bases and J by 7 bases, with 14 bases between the two germline ends. The CDR3 sequence is 14 residues long. The CDR3 sequence: CASTPGNRNSPLHF. CDR3 DNA sequence: TGTGCCAGCACACCCGGGAACCGCAATTCACCCCTCCACTTT.

This chain connects TRBV27 to TRBJ2-2, with a tentative D call TRBD1 (6 bases). CDR1 and CDR2 from the germline V gene are MNHEY and SMNVEV (reference sequence). This CDR3 contains 15 residues. Trimming stripped 6 bases from V and 1 base from J, with 12 bases between. CDR3 sequence: CASSSRDKNTGELFF. The CDR3 DNA reads TGTGCCAGCAGCTCCCGGGACAAGAACACCGGGGAGCTGTTTTTT.

This clone appeared a few times. The chain couples TRBV7-2 to TRBJ2-4, with unresolved D. The CDR3 length is 17 residues. The ends were cut back, 1 base at V and 1 base at J, with 14 bases in the middle. The germline V gene has CDR1 SGHTA and CDR2 FQGNSA. CDR3 in amino acids: CASSLGGAAGAKNIQYF. CDR3 DNA sequence: TGTGCCAGCAGCTTAGGAGGAGCCGCCGGGGCCAAAAACATTCAGTACTTC.

The J gene is TRBJ1-1, the V gene TRBV10-1; D might be TRBD1 (6 bases). The CDR3 spans 14 residues. The germline V gene encodes CDR1 WNHNN and CDR2 SYGVQD (reference sequence). Trimming removed 6 bases at V and 3 bases at J, with 14 bases between. The CDR3 reads CASSRGGGDTEAFF. The CDR3 bases are TGCGCCAGCAGCAGGGGAGGGGGGGACACTGAAGCTTTCTTT.